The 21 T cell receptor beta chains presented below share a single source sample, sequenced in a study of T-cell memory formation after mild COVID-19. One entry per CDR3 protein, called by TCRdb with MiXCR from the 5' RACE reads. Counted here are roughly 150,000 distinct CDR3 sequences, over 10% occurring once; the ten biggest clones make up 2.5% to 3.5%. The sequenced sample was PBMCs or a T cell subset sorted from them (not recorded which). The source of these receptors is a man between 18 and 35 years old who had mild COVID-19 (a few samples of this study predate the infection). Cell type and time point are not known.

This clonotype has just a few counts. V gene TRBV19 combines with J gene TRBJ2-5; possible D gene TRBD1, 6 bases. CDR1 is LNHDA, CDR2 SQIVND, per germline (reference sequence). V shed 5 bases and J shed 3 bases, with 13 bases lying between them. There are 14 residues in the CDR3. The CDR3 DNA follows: TGTGCCAGTAGTGTTACAGGGTCGGAAGAGACCCAGTACTTC. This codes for CASSVTGSEETQYF.

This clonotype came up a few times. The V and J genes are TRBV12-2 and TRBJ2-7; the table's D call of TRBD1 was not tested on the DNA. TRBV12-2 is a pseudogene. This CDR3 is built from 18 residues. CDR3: CASRLAAAGADSSYEQYF. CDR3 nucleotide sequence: TGTGCAAGTCGCTTAGCAGCAGCGGGGGCAGATAGCTCCTACGAGCAGTACTTC.

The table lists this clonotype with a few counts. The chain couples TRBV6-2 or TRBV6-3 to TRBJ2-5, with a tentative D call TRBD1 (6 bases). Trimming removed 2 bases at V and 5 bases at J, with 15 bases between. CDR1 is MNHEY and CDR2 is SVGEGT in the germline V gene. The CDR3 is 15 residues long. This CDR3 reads CASSYAQGLVETQYF. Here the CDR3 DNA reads TGTGCCAGCAGTTACGCTCAGGGGCTGGTGGAGACCCAGTACTTC.

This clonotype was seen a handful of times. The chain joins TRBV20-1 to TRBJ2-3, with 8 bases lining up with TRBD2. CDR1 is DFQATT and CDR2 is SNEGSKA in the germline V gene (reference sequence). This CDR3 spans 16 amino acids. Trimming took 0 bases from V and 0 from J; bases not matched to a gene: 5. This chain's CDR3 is CSARDIPSGSTDTQYF. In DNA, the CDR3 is TGCAGTGCTAGAGATATCCCTAGCGGGAGCACAGATACGCAGTATTTT.

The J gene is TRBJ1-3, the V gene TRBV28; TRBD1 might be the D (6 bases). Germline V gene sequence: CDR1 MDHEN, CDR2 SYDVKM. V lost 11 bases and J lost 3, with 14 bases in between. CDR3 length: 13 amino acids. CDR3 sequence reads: CAATGRVGNTIYF. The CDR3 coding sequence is TGTGCCGCCACAGGGAGGGTTGGAAACACCATATATTTT.

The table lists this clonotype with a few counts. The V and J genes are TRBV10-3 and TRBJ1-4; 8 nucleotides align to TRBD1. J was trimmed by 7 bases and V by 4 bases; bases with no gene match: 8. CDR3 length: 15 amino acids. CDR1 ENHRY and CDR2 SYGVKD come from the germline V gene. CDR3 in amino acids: CAISGTTGGGEKLFF. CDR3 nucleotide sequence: TGTGCCATCAGTGGAACAACAGGGGGTGGTGAAAAACTGTTTTTT.

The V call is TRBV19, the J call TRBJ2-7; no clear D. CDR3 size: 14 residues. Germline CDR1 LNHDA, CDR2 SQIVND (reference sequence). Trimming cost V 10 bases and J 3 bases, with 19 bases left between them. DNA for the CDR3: TGTGCCACCTCCTGGGGAAGGGAAGGCTACGAGCAGTACTTC. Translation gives CATSWGREGYEQYF.

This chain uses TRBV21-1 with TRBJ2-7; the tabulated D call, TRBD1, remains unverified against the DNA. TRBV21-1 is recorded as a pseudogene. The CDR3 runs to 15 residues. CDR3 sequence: CASSKPGSVAYEQYV. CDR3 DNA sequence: TGTGCCAGCAGCAAACCCGGTTCCGTCGCCTACGAGCAGTACGTC.

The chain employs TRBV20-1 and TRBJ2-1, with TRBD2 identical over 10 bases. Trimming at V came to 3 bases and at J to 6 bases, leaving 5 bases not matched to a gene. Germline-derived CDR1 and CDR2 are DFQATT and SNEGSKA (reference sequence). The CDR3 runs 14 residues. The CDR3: CSARALAGINEQFF. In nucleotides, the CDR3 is TGCAGTGCTAGGGCACTAGCGGGGATCAATGAGCAGTTCTTC.

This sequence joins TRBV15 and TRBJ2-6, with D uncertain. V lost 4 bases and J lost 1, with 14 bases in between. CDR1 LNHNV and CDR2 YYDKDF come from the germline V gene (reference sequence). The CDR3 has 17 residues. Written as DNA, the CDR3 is TGTGCCACCAGCATCTCTAGGGATTTTTCTGGGGCCAACGTCCTGACTTTC. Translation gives CATSISRDFSGANVLTF.

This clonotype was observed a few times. Here the CDR3 reads CASSLVGGTLETQYF. Here the CDR3 DNA reads TGCGCCAGCAGCTTGGTTGGGGGGACGCTAGAGACCCAGTACTTC. The chain combines TRBV5-1 with TRBJ2-5; D may be TRBD2 (6 bases). In germline, CDR1 is SGHRS, CDR2 YFSETQ. Trimming took 0 bases from V and 4 from J, leaving 13 bases between them. The CDR3 runs 15 residues.

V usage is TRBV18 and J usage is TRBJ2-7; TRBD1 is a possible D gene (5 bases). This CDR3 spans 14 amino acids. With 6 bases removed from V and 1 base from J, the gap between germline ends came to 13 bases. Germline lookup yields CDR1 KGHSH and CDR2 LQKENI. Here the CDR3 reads CASSYIRDSYEQYF. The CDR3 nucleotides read TGTGCCAGCTCCTACATCAGGGATTCCTACGAGCAGTACTTC. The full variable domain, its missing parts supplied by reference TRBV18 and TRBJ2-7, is NAGVMQNPRHLVRRRGQEARLRCSPMKGHSHVYWYRQLPEEGLKFMVYLQKENIIDESGMPKERFSAEFPKEGPSILRIQQVVRGDSAAYFCASSYIRDSYEQYFGPGTRLTVT.

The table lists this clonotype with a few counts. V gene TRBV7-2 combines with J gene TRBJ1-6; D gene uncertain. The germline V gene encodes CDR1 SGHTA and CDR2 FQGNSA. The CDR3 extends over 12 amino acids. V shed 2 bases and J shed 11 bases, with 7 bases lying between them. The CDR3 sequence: CASSLSLTPLHF. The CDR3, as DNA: TGTGCCAGCAGCTTATCCCTTACACCCCTCCACTTT.

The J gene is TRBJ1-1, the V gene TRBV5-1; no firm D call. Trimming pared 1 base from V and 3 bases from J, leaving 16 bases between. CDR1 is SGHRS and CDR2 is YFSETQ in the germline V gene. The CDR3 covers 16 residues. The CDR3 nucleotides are TGCGCCAGCAGCTTGTCGCCAGCTGCCGAGTACACTGAAGCTTTCTTT. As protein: CASSLSPAAEYTEAFF.

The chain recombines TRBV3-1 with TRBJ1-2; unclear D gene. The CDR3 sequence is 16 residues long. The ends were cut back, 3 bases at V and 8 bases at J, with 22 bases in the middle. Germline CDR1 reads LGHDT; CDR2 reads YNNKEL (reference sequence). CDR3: CASSHDGIGSRLGYTF. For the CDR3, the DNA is TGTGCCAGCAGCCACGATGGAATCGGATCTAGGTTAGGCTACACCTTC.

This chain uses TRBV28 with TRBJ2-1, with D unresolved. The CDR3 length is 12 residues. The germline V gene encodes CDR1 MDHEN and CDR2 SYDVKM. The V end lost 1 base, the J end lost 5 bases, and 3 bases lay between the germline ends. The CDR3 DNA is TGTGCCAGCAGTTTATACAACAATGAGCAGTTCTTC. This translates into CASSLYNNEQFF. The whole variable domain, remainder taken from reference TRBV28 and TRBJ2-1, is DVKVTQSSRYLVKRTGEKVFLECVQDMDHENMFWYRQDPGLGLRLIYFSYDVKMKEKGDIPEGYSVSREKKERFSLILESASTNQTSMYLCASSLYNNEQFFGPGTRLTVL.

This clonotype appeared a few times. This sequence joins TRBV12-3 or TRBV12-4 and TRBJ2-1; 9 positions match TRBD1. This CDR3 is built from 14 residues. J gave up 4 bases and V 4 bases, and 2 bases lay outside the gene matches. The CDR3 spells CASSSGQGYNEQFF. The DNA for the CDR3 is TGTGCCAGCAGTTCGGGACAGGGATACAATGAGCAGTTCTTC.

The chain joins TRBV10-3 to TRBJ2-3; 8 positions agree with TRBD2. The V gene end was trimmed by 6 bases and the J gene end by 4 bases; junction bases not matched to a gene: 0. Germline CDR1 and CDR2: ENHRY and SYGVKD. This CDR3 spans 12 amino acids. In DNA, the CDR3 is TGTGCCATCAGGACTAGCGCAGATACGCAGTATTTT. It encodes CAIRTSADTQYF.

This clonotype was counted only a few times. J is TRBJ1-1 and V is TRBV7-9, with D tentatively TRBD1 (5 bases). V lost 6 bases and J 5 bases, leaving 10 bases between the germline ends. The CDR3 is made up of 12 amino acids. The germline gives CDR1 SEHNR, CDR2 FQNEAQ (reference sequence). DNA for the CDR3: TGTGCCAGCAGTGCTGAGGGGACTGAAGCTTTCTTT. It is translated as CASSAEGTEAFF. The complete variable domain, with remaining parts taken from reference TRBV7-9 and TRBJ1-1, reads DTGVSQNPRHKITKRGQNVTFRCDPISEHNRLYWYRQTLGQGPEFLTYFQNEAQLEKSRLLSDRFSAERPKGSFSTLEIQRTEQGDSAMYLCASSAEGTEAFFGQGTRLTVV.

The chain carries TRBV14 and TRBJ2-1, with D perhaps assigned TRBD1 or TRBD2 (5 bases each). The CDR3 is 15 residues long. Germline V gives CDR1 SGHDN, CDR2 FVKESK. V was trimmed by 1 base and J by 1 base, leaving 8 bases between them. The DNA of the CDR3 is TGTGCCAGCAGCCAAGTTGGGGGTTCCTACAATGAGCAGTTCTTC. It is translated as CASSQVGGSYNEQFF.

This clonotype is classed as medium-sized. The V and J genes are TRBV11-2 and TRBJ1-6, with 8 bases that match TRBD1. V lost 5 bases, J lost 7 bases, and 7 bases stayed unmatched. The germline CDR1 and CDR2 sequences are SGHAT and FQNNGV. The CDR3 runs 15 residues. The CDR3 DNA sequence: TGTGCCAGCAGCAGACAGGGGCCTACCAATTCACCCCTCCACTTT. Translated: CASSRQGPTNSPLHF.